One sample yielded the 6 T cell receptor beta chains listed below, sequenced in a study of regulatory T cells in long-lasting Graves disease. According to the study, TCR beta libraries were built with iRepertoire HTBI primers and CDR3-region Arm-PCR. Each CDR3 protein is one row after TCRdb ran MiXCR on the multiplex PCR reads. The sample carries 350,000 to 450,000 distinct CDR3 sequences, over 20% recorded once. Noted time point: persistent/refractory GD, antithyroid drugs over 5 years with positive TRAb. From PBMCs, RNA was extracted and then used to make the TCR library. Sequenced material: peripheral blood mononuclear cells (PBMCs), taken when the disease was refractory, from a patient treated with antithyroid drugs. The source is a female donor with Graves disease.

V is TRBV27 and J is TRBJ1-5; D perhaps matches TRBD1 (6 bases). CDR3 length: 17 amino acids. Germline CDR1 MNHEY, CDR2 SMNVEV (reference sequence). The V gene lost 6 bases and the J gene lost 1 base, with 19 bases spanning the gap. The CDR3 region is CASSLGGSLGSNQPQHF. In DNA, the CDR3 is TGTGCCAGCAGCCTAGGGGGATCTTTAGGAAGCAATCAGCCCCAGCATTTT.

This clonotype was detected many times. This chain connects TRBV5-6 to TRBJ2-5; 8 bases agree with TRBD1. The CDR3 is made up of 15 amino acids. Looked up from germline, CDR1 is SGHDT and CDR2 is YYEEEE. J was trimmed by 0 bases and V by 4 bases; bases with no gene match: 5. The CDR3 coding sequence is TGTGCCAGCAGCACCGGACAGGGCTACCAAGAGACCCAGTACTTC. This translates into CASSTGQGYQETQYF.

The chain uses TRBV15 and TRBJ2-3; no firm D call. With 4 bases removed from V and 5 bases from J, the gap between germline ends came to 13 bases. Germline CDR1 reads LNHNV; CDR2 reads YYDKDF (reference sequence). The CDR3 spans 14 residues. CDR3 amino acids: CATSIPGAGDTQYF. CDR3 bases: TGTGCCACCAGCATCCCCGGAGCTGGAGATACGCAGTATTTT.

This clonotype has ten or more counts. V is TRBV12-3 or TRBV12-4 and J is TRBJ2-7, with a tentative D call TRBD1 (7 bases). Between the trimmed V and J ends, which lost 5 bases and 5 bases, there was a span of 13 bases. There are 13 residues in the CDR3. CDR3 sequence: CASSGQGGNEQYF. In DNA, the CDR3 is TGTGCCAGCAGTGGGCAGGGGGGAAACGAGCAGTACTTC.

This clonotype came up many times. The V and J genes are TRBV29-1 and TRBJ2-7; 8 nucleotides align to TRBD2. The ends lost 0 bases at V and 3 bases at J; junction bases unmatched: 1. Looked up from germline, CDR1 is SQVTM and CDR2 is ANQGSEA. This CDR3 contains 13 residues. The CDR3 protein is CSVEDRGGYEQYF. CDR3 nucleotide sequence: TGCAGCGTTGAAGATCGGGGGGGCTACGAGCAGTACTTC.

This clonotype was seen many times. The J gene is TRBJ2-7, the V gene TRBV10-1, with a possible D match to TRBD1 (6 bases). The V gene's germline CDR1 is WNHNN and CDR2 SYGVQD (reference sequence). CDR3 length equals 16 residues. Trimming took 2 bases from V and 4 from J, leaving 18 bases between them. Here the CDR3 reads CASSEATGTLKYEQYF. In DNA form, the CDR3 reads TGCGCCAGCAGTGAGGCGACCGGGACACTAAAGTACGAGCAGTACTTC.